The 5 T cell receptor beta chains below were found in one sample sequenced in a study of blood T cell repertoires in COVID-19. Sequenced by immunoSEQ multiplex PCR; TCRdb stores in-frame clones only, minus some. The sample lists over 250,000 clones; around 90% were seen once. The sequenced sample consisted of PBMCs or T cells enriched from blood (not recorded which). These receptors were taken from a woman between 50 and 59 years old who had recovered from COVID-19.

The chain links TRBV19 to TRBJ1-1, with a weak D call TRBD1 (6 bases). This CDR3 spans 14 amino acids. The V end was cut by 3 bases, the J end by 5 bases, with 13 bases between. The germline CDR1 and CDR2 sequences are LNHDA and SQIVND (reference sequence). CDR3 protein: CASSIPGVGTEAFF. CDR3 bases: TGTGCCAGTAGTATCCCAGGGGTCGGGACTGAAGCTTTCTTT. Complete variable domain (other parts from reference TRBV19 and TRBJ1-1): DGGITQSPKYLFRKEGQNVTLSCEQNLNHDAMYWYRQDPGQGLRLIYYSQIVNDFQKGDIAEGYSVSREKKESFPLTVTSAQKNPTAFYLCASSIPGVGTEAFFGQGTRLTVV.

The rearrangement links TRBV6-4 to TRBJ2-1; 7 bases are shared with TRBD2. Germline CDR1 and CDR2: MRHNA and SNTAGT. This CDR3 is built from 18 residues. The trim removed 2 bases at V and 4 bases at J, leaving 14 bases unmatched. CDR3 sequence: CASSDLEAERDVYNEQFF. CDR3 coding DNA: TGTGCCAGCAGTGACCTCGAGGCGGAGCGGGATGTTTACAATGAGCAGTTCTTC.

With respect to this clone: The same CDR3 can be traced to other DNA sequences in this sample. The V call is TRBV5-1, the J call TRBJ2-7, with 9 bases aligning to TRBD1. The germline V gene encodes CDR1 SGHRS and CDR2 YFSETQ. V was pared by 3 bases and J by 1 base, with 2 bases of the junction left unmatched. The CDR3 sequence is 14 residues long. This CDR3 is CASSSDRGSYEQYF. CDR3 bases: TGCGCCAGCAGCTCGGACAGGGGTTCCTACGAGCAGTACTTC. Based on the CDR3 plus reference TRBV5-1 and TRBJ2-7, the full variable domain is KAGVTQTPRYLIKTRGQQVTLSCSPISGHRSVSWYQQTPGQGLQFLFEYFSETQRNKGNFPGRFSGRQFSNSRSEMNVSTLELGDSALYLCASSSDRGSYEQYFGPGTRLTVT.

The gene calls are TRBV19 and TRBJ1-2; the D gene is possibly TRBD1 (6 bases). Trimming removed 2 bases at V and 7 bases at J, with 11 bases between. This CDR3 is built from 13 residues. CDR1 LNHDA and CDR2 SQIVND come from the germline V gene (reference sequence). CDR3 in amino acids: CASSIQGLGGYTF. CDR3 DNA: TGTGCCAGTAGTATACAGGGGCTGGGTGGCTACACCTTC.

The rearrangement joins TRBV28 to TRBJ2-6, with D possibly TRBD1 on 6 matching bases. Germline lookup yields CDR1 MDHEN and CDR2 SYDVKM. Between the trimmed V and J ends, which lost 6 bases and 2 bases, there was a span of 11 bases. CDR3 size: 15 residues. The CDR3 nucleotides read TGTGCCAGCAGCCCCAACAGGGCTGGGGCCAACGTCCTGACTTTC. Its protein product is CASSPNRAGANVLTF.